The source of this TCR beta chain is a study of blood T cell repertoires in COVID-19 (dated by TCRdb to 2019 to 2021). About the investigation overall: The collaborator samples originated in the United States, Italy and Spain and spanned the acute and convalescent phases of COVID-19. The material from the prospective study consisted of cDNA or gDNA derived from T cells, B-cell-depleted T cells, or PBMCs. Deeply sampled blood TCRbeta repertoires from subjects exposed to, actively infected with, or recovered from COVID-19 were included in the dataset. A freely available public database, intended as a resource for researchers studying the immune response to SARS-CoV-2, is where the repertoires were released. The samples were drawn from two sources: the first 160 participants of the ongoing ImmuneRACE study, and approximately 1,300 subjects contributed by 6 global collaborators. Nearly every sample came with metadata listing a de-identified subject ID, COVID-19 status, age in years and sex. Where available, HLA class I and class II types were obtained from metadata supplied by the sample provider rather than from assay-based typing. The study at large found these results: The quantity of clinical and demographic metadata differed by source and by participant and was supplied without curation.

Turning to this clone: Its target antigen remains unknown. Base quality data are lacking; no much larger clone is found one base away.

Another Seattle source contributed samples from volunteer blood donors who had recovered from COVID-19. Whole blood was collected in K2EDTA tubes by collaborating institutions according to the institutions' own protocols. For TCRbeta analysis, collaborators shipped samples in one of three forms: frozen whole blood, isolated PBMCs, or DNA extracted from either of those sample types. There are 15 amino acids in the CDR3, from cysteine to phenylalanine inclusive. CDR3 DNA only is kept here, 45 bases in frame from base 1. From the germline V gene, CDR1 is SGDLS and CDR2 is YYNGEE. For this chain, trimming is 0 bases at the V end and 9 bases at the J end, and the number of junction bases without a gene match is 9. TCRbeta CDR3 regions were amplified from genomic DNA using the immunoSEQ Assay, a bias-controlled multiplex PCR. The source study handled its data this way. Within the assay, amplification of reference gene primers was used to estimate how many nucleated cells each sample contained. To quantify the absolute abundance of each unique TCRbeta CDR3 rearrangement, sequence reads were collapsed and filtered. For each sample, productive Simpson clonality was calculated as the square root of Simpson's diversity index across productive rearrangements. The table comes from immuneACCESS by way of TCRdb, which keeps in-frame sequences with V and J called. Part of the clones is missing from these tables; in studies checked, under half for an unresolved V gene and the rest for unknown reasons. The V and J calls and clone size come from that table; D and trimming were worked out from the DNA. The sample has approximately 220,000 clones on record, approximately 81% of them singletons. The top ten clonotypes cover around 3% of the sample.

The source of this sequence is a man aged 50 to 59 who had recovered from COVID-19. The sample taken for sequencing was peripheral blood. In this chain, TRBV9 is recombined with TRBJ2-1, and 7 bases in between align with TRBD2. The nucleotide sequence is TGTGCCAGCAGCGTAGGCGGGACTAAAGGCGGTGAGCAGTTCTTC. This translates into CASSVGGTKGGEQFF. The CDR3 plus the reference TRBV9 and TRBJ2-1 genes for the other parts give the full variable domain: DSGVTQTPKHLITATGQRVTLRCSPRSGDLSVYWYQQSLDQGLQFLIQYYNGEERAKGNILERFSAQQFPDLHSELNLSSLELGDSALYFCASSVGGTKGGEQFFGPGTRLTVL.